The present T cell receptor beta chain was sequenced within a study of T cell changes during pregnancy in multiple sclerosis. TCRdb's table, derived via immunoSEQ multiplex PCR, lists solely in-frame clones and lacks some. The profile shows about 73,000 clones, approximately 92% of them singletons. Germline assignment: CDR1 SGHVS and CDR2 FNYEAQ. CDR3 length: 13 residues. Trimming removed 1 base from V and 1 base from J, with 4 bases in between. This clone has a handful of counts. The TCR originated in a female donor in good health, enrolled as a control in a pregnancy study. This chain joins TRBV7-6 and TRBJ1-1; D unclear. The specimen was peripheral blood, collected in the third trimester of pregnancy. DNA of the CDR3: TGTGCCAGCAGCTTAGGTCAGAACACTGAAGCTTTCTTT. It is translated as CASSLGQNTEAFF. Variable domain in full (rest from reference TRBV7-6 and TRBJ1-1): GAGVSQSPRYKVTKRGQDVALRCDPISGHVSLYWYRQALGQGPEFLTYFNYEAQQDKSGLPNDRFSAERPEGSISTLTIQRTEQRDSAMYRCASSLGQNTEAFFGQGTRLTVV.